Below are 29 T cell receptor beta chains sequenced from a single sample in a study of PD-L1 blockade in urothelial cancer (dated 2017 in TCRdb). The receptor library was made with the immunoSEQ multiplex PCR assay. TCRdb retrieved this table from immuneACCESS and kept in-frame rearrangements only. Not all clones are present; in checked studies, unresolved V genes account for under half, and no reason is known for the remainder. Recorded for this sample are 41,000 or so clones; 82% of them occurred a single time. The ten most abundant clones make up around 18% of the sample. The sample consisted of PBMCs, taken around atezolizumab (anti-PD-L1) treatment. All receptors come from a man aged 55-75 years with urothelial cancer.

CDR3: CASSYRTGPNQETQYF. CDR3 DNA sequence: TGCGCCAGCAGCTACCGGACAGGGCCCAACCAAGAGACCCAGTACTTC. The gene calls are TRBV5-1 and TRBJ2-5; 8 bases match TRBD1. The CDR3 consists of 16 residues. V gave up 3 bases and J gave up 0 bases; unmatched junction bases: 7. In germline, CDR1 is SGHRS, CDR2 YFSETQ.

V usage is TRBV6-5 and J usage is TRBJ2-7; TRBD1 aligns across 10 bases. The germline CDR1 and CDR2 sequences are MNHEY and SVGAGI. J lost 4 bases, V lost 2 bases, and 5 bases had no gene match. CDR3 length: 15 residues. Here the CDR3 reads CASSYGTGEGYEQYF. DNA of the CDR3: TGTGCCAGCAGTTACGGGACAGGGGAAGGATACGAGCAGTACTTC.

This clone was detected a few times. The gene calls are TRBV19 and TRBJ2-3; maybe TRBD1 (5 bases). The CDR3 loop spans 16 amino acids. V was trimmed by 5 bases and J by 0 bases, leaving 15 bases between them. From germline, CDR1 is LNHDA and CDR2 SQIVND (reference sequence). CDR3 sequence reads: CASSARKGASTDTQYF. DNA of the CDR3: TGTGCCAGTAGTGCTAGGAAAGGGGCTAGCACAGATACGCAGTATTTT.

Here the CDR3 reads CAITRGAKTEAFF. The CDR3 DNA sequence: TGTGCCATTACCAGGGGCGCGAAAACTGAAGCTTTCTTT. V gene TRBV2 combines with J gene TRBJ1-1; maybe TRBD1 (6 bases). The CDR3 is made up of 13 amino acids. V lost 10 bases and J lost 5, with 17 bases in between. Germline loops: CDR1 SNHLY, CDR2 FYNNEI. The full variable domain, in which reference TRBV2 and TRBJ1-1 provide the parts outside the CDR3, is EPEVTQTPSHQVTQMGQEVILRCVPISNHLYFYWYRQILGQKVEFLVSFYNNEISEKSEIFDDQFSVERPDGSNFTLKIRSTKLEDSAMYFCAITRGAKTEAFFGQGTRLTVV.

The J gene is TRBJ1-2, the V gene TRBV5-1; D uncertain. Trimming left V 0 bases short and J 6 bases short, with 15 bases between. Germline V gene data show CDR1 as SGHRS and CDR2 as YFSETQ. This CDR3 region has 15 residues. The CDR3 DNA is TGCGCCAGCAGCTTGGCTTCCGAGGTGCGCCATGGCTACACCTTC. It specifies CASSLASEVRHGYTF.

The table lists this clone with a few counts. The chain is built from TRBV19 and TRBJ2-2; D is possibly TRBD1 (5 bases). The CDR3 is 16 residues long. The germline V gene encodes CDR1 LNHDA and CDR2 SQIVND (reference sequence). V gave up 5 bases and J gave up 0 bases, with 13 bases separating them. The DNA for the CDR3 is TGTGCCAGTAGTTTCAATACAGGCACGAACACCGGGGAGCTGTTTTTT. It specifies CASSFNTGTNTGELFF.

This chain joins TRBV4-1 and TRBJ2-3; D is perhaps TRBD1 (5 bases). This CDR3 comprises 17 residues. Per the germline V gene, CDR1 is MGHRA and CDR2 is YSYEKL. Trimming shortened V by 2 bases and J by 9 bases, and 24 bases separated the two germline ends. CDR3 in amino acids: CASSQPSLGLLQKTQYF. For the CDR3, the DNA is TGCGCCAGCAGCCAACCCTCCCTGGGGCTTTTGCAGAAGACGCAGTATTTT.

This clone was seen once. This rearrangement joins TRBV7-9 to TRBJ2-3; TRBD2 might be the D (7 bases). V dropped 5 bases and J dropped 7 bases, with 19 bases sitting between them. Germline loops: CDR1 SEHNR, CDR2 FQNEAQ (reference sequence). The CDR3 extends over 15 amino acids. The CDR3 DNA follows: TGTGCCAGCAGCCCCCGAGGGGGGGCGGCGAATACGCAGTATTTT. Translating it yields CASSPRGGAANTQYF.

CDR3 nucleotides: TGTGCCAGCAGGGATGGGACAGGGGGAAATTCACCCCTCCACTTT. It is translated as CASRDGTGGNSPLHF. The rearrangement uses TRBV5-6 and TRBJ1-6, with 11 bases identical to TRBD1. The trim removed 5 bases at V and 7 bases at J, leaving 5 bases unmatched. Germline CDR1 and CDR2: SGHDT and YYEEEE. The CDR3 has 15 residues.

This chain links TRBV7-2 with TRBJ2-4; no reliable D call. Germline-derived CDR1 and CDR2 are SGHTA and FQGNSA. V lost 2 bases to trimming and J lost 5 bases, with 13 bases between them. The CDR3 contains 15 residues. The CDR3 here is CASSLFGEAQNIQYF. The CDR3 DNA follows: TGTGCCAGCAGCTTATTCGGTGAGGCCCAAAACATTCAGTACTTC.

A few counts support this clone. V gene TRBV28 combines with J gene TRBJ1-5; D gene uncertain. The CDR3 totals 14 residues. Per the germline V gene, CDR1 is MDHEN and CDR2 is SYDVKM. Deletions cut 6 bases from V and 2 bases from J, with 11 bases between. CDR3: CASSGDWGNQPQHF. The CDR3 nucleotides are TGTGCCAGCAGCGGAGACTGGGGCAATCAGCCCCAGCATTTT.

The rearrangement uses TRBV5-1 and TRBJ2-7; 7 bases fit TRBD1. Germline-derived CDR1 and CDR2 are SGHRS and YFSETQ. The trim removed 1 base at V and 3 bases at J, leaving 1 base unmatched. The CDR3 consists of 13 residues. The CDR3 region has the DNA TGCGCCAGCAGCTTGACAGGGGACTACGAGCAGTACTTC. Translated: CASSLTGDYEQYF.

The chain has TRBV11-1 and TRBJ2-7; D ambiguous. V was cut by 1 base and J by 0 bases, with 7 bases left in between. Germline values: CDR1 SGHAT, CDR2 FQDESV (reference sequence). CDR3 length: 14 residues. The CDR3 region is CASSLGPGSYEQYF. The CDR3 DNA follows: TGTGCCAGCAGCTTAGGGCCGGGCTCCTACGAGCAGTACTTC.

This clone was seen a handful of times. The rearrangement links TRBV4-1 to TRBJ2-7, with 8 nucleotides matching TRBD2. The CDR3 runs to 17 residues. The J segment lost 7 bases and the V segment lost 1 base, leaving 15 bases of the junction unmatched. Germline values: CDR1 MGHRA, CDR2 YSYEKL. CDR3 loop: CASSQAHGTRLSEEQYF. The CDR3 DNA reads TGCGCCAGCAGCCAAGCCCACGGGACTAGACTCTCGGAGGAGCAGTACTTC.

The chain employs TRBV7-2 and TRBJ2-1; D possibly corresponds to TRBD2 (5 bases). This CDR3 is 16 amino acids long. The V gene's germline CDR1 is SGHTA and CDR2 FQGNSA. Trimming stripped 1 base from V and 0 bases from J, with 10 bases between. CDR3 sequence: CASSLGVGDSYNEQFF. The CDR3 DNA sequence: TGTGCCAGCAGCTTAGGGGTCGGGGACTCCTACAATGAGCAGTTCTTC.

The rearrangement links TRBV30 to TRBJ2-7; perhaps TRBD2 as D (6 bases). Trimming removed 7 bases from V and 1 base from J, with 14 bases in between. This CDR3 is 13 amino acids long. Germline V gene data show CDR1 as GTSNPN and CDR2 as SVGIG (reference sequence). The CDR3 protein is CASLGRGSYEQYF. Here the CDR3 DNA reads TGTGCCTCCCTAGGGCGGGGATCCTACGAGCAGTACTTC.

A single count supports this clone. V usage is TRBV5-4 and J usage is TRBJ2-1, with D possibly being TRBD2 (5 bases). Between the trimmed V and J ends, which lost 0 bases and 7 bases, there was a span of 11 bases. Germline loops: CDR1 SGHNT, CDR2 YYREEE (reference sequence). This CDR3 comprises 14 residues. The CDR3 DNA sequence: TGTGCCAGCAGCTTGGAGCGGAGCGGTAATGAGCAGTTCTTC. Translated: CASSLERSGNEQFF.

This chain links TRBV19 with TRBJ1-6; a possible D gene is TRBD1 (6 bases). Germline V lookup: CDR1 LNHDA, CDR2 SQIVND (reference sequence). V gave up 3 bases and J gave up 9 bases, with 15 bases separating them. The CDR3 sequence is 15 residues long. The CDR3, as DNA: TGTGCCAGTAGTATCACCTATTGGGACATTTCACCCCTCCACTTT. Protein product: CASSITYWDISPLHF. Based on the CDR3 plus reference TRBV19 and TRBJ1-6, the full variable domain is DGGITQSPKYLFRKEGQNVTLSCEQNLNHDAMYWYRQDPGQGLRLIYYSQIVNDFQKGDIAEGYSVSREKKESFPLTVTSAQKNPTAFYLCASSITYWDISPLHFGNGTRLTVT.

This sequence joins TRBV19 and TRBJ2-3, with 13 bases identical to TRBD2. The CDR3 loop spans 17 amino acids. Trimming at V came to 5 bases and at J to 5 bases, leaving 10 bases not matched to a gene. CDR1 and CDR2 (germline): LNHDA, SQIVND (reference sequence). DNA of the CDR3: TGTGCCAGTAGTGGTCCCCGGACTAGCGGGGGTCTAGATACGCAGTATTTT. Translated, it gives CASSGPRTSGGLDTQYF. Combining the CDR3 with reference TRBV19 and TRBJ2-3 gives the whole variable domain DGGITQSPKYLFRKEGQNVTLSCEQNLNHDAMYWYRQDPGQGLRLIYYSQIVNDFQKGDIAEGYSVSREKKESFPLTVTSAQKNPTAFYLCASSGPRTSGGLDTQYFGPGTRLTVL.

The genes are TRBV7-3 and TRBJ1-5; D unresolved. The CDR3 has 13 amino acids. Germline values: CDR1 SGHTA, CDR2 FQGTGA. Trimming stripped 5 bases from V and 4 bases from J, with 9 bases between. In DNA, the CDR3 is TGTGCCAGCAGCCTCGACTCAAATCAGCCCCAGCATTTT. Translating gives CASSLDSNQPQHF.

The V and J genes are TRBV7-9 and TRBJ2-5; no firm D call. CDR3 length: 14 amino acids. Trimming took off 1 base at V and 5 bases at J, with 11 bases between the two ends. CDR1 and CDR2 (germline): SEHNR, FQNEAQ (reference sequence). The CDR3 nucleotides are TGTGCCAGCAGCTTAGATGCAGTGAGGGAGACCCAGTACTTC. It translates to CASSLDAVRETQYF.

The chain combines TRBV7-9 with TRBJ1-6, with D unclear. V was clipped by 4 bases and J by 8 bases, with 9 bases between them. Germline CDR1 reads SEHNR; CDR2 reads FQNEAQ (reference sequence). CDR3 length: 13 amino acids. The CDR3 region is CASSSAGDSPLHF. The CDR3 DNA reads as TGTGCCAGCAGCTCGGCGGGAGATTCACCCCTCCACTTT.

This chain links TRBV28 with TRBJ1-2, with 7 bases aligning to TRBD1. The germline CDR1 and CDR2 sequences are MDHEN and SYDVKM. The CDR3 is 14 amino acids. Trimming removed 6 bases from V and 3 bases from J; junction bases left unmatched: 7. CDR3 sequence reads: CASRPGQPHYGYTF. DNA of the CDR3: TGTGCCAGCAGGCCGGGACAGCCCCACTATGGCTACACCTTC.

This clone has just a few counts. This chain joins TRBV7-9 and TRBJ2-7; D is possibly TRBD2 (5 bases). The CDR3 sequence is 12 residues long. V shed 1 base and J shed 9 bases, with 10 bases lying between them. Germline V gives CDR1 SEHNR, CDR2 FQNEAQ (reference sequence). The CDR3 nucleotides read TGTGCCAGCAGCTTAGAGTGGGGAGCGCAGTACTTC. It codes for CASSLEWGAQYF.

The genes are TRBV12-2 and TRBJ1-5; the DNA was not used to check the table's D call, TRBD1. TRBV12-2 is assigned pseudogene status. This CDR3 spans 15 amino acids. This CDR3 is CASRLRTGLNQPQHF. The CDR3 DNA sequence: TGTGCAAGTCGCTTAAGGACAGGGCTGAATCAGCCCCAGCATTTT.

The chain joins TRBV4-1 to TRBJ1-2; TRBD1 matches 7 bases. The V and J ends lost 3 bases and 2 bases, in that order; junction bases with no gene match: 6. The germline V gene encodes CDR1 MGHRA and CDR2 YSYEKL. The CDR3 covers 15 residues. The CDR3 spells CASSQDSTGNYGYTF. DNA of the CDR3: TGCGCCAGCAGCCAGGATTCGACAGGGAACTATGGCTACACCTTC.

This sequence joins TRBV5-8 and TRBJ1-6; a possible D gene is TRBD1 (5 bases). V shed 4 bases and J shed 10 bases, with 24 bases lying between them. The V gene's germline CDR1 is SGHTS and CDR2 YDEGEE. The CDR3 consists of 17 residues. CDR3 protein: CASSLPEEGRAESPLHF. For the CDR3, the DNA is TGTGCCAGCAGCCTACCCGAGGAGGGCAGGGCTGAATCACCCCTCCACTTT. Drawing the rest from reference TRBV5-8 and TRBJ1-6, the complete variable domain is EAGVTQSPTHLIKTRGQQATLRCSPISGHTSVYWYQQALGLGLQFLLWYDEGEERNRGNFPPRFSGRQFPNYSSELNVNALELEDSALYLCASSLPEEGRAESPLHFGNGTRLTVT.

This clone showed up just a few times. V and J are TRBV11-2 and TRBJ1-6; D is unclear. This CDR3 contains 15 residues. CDR1 and CDR2 from the germline V gene are SGHAT and FQNNGV. V was shortened by 4 bases and J by 3 bases, with 10 bases between the two germline ends. In DNA form, the CDR3 reads TGTGCCAGCAGCTATATTCTAGGCTATAATTCACCCCTCCACTTT. Amino acid sequence: CASSYILGYNSPLHF.

The chain employs TRBV6-1 and TRBJ1-1; 7 positions match TRBD1. Germline CDR1 reads MNHNS; CDR2 reads SASEGT. This CDR3 has 13 amino acids. V dropped 6 bases and J dropped 4; count of bases not matched to a gene: 5. Here the CDR3 reads CASRNRQGTEAFF. The CDR3 DNA is TGTGCCAGCAGGAATAGACAGGGCACTGAAGCTTTCTTT.